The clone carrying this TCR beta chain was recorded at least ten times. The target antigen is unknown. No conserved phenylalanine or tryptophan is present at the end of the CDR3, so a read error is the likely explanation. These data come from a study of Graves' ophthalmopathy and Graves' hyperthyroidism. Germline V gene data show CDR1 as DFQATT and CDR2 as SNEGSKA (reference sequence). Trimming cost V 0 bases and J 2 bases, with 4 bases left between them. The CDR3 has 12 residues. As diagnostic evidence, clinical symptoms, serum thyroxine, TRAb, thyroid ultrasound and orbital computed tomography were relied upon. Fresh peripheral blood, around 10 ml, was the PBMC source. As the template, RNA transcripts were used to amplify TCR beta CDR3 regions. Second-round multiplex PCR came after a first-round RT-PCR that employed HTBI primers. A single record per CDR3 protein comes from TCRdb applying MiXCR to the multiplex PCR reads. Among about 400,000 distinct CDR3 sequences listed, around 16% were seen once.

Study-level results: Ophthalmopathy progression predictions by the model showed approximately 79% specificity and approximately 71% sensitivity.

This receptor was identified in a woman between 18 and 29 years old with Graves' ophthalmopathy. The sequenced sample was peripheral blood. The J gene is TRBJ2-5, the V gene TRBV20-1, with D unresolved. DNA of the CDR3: TGCAGTGCTAGAGAGTATCAAGAGACCCAGTACCTC. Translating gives CSAREYQETQYL.